This is a list of T cell receptor beta chains from one sample in a study of identical twins. One entry per CDR3 protein, called by TCRdb with MiXCR from the 5' RACE reads. Among 1.5 million to 2 million distinct CDR3 sequences, around a third were seen once, and the ten largest hold under 0.35%. Input material: cord blood. These receptor sequences come from a newborn girl in good health. Both conserved end residues are part of each CDR3. A D gene is named only where the DNA matches it firmly. Not all rows give a size; the values are once, few, many and, for expanded clones, a class.

d_call: .
clone_size: many
j_call: TRBJ2-7
v_call: TRBV14
cdr3_aa: CASSQDPWTDYEQYF
cdr3_nt: TGTGCCAGCAGCCAAGATCCTTGGACCGACTACGAGCAGTACTTC

d_call: .
clone_size: .
j_call: TRBJ2-5
v_call: TRBV7-9
cdr3_aa: CASSAGQYQETQYF
cdr3_nt: TGTGCCAGCAGCGCCGGACAGTACCAAGAGACCCAGTACTTC

d_call: .
clone_size: few
j_call: TRBJ1-2
v_call: TRBV10-3
cdr3_aa: CAISELESGESGYTF
cdr3_nt: TGTGCCATCAGTGAGTTGGAATCAGGGGAATCTGGCTACACCTTC

d_call: TRBD1
clone_size: many
j_call: TRBJ1-2
v_call: TRBV10-3
cdr3_aa: CAISARVRDSGPIYGYTF
cdr3_nt: TGTGCCATCAGTGCGAGAGTCAGGGACAGCGGACCAATCTATGGCTACACCTTC

d_call: .
clone_size: .
j_call: TRBJ2-1
v_call: TRBV7-2
cdr3_aa: CASSLVVDFYNEQFF
cdr3_nt: TGTGCCAGCAGCTTAGTGGTAGACTTCTACAATGAGCAGTTCTTC

d_call: .
clone_size: .
j_call: TRBJ2-1
v_call: TRBV20-1
cdr3_aa: CSARDFSLAVAYNEQFF
cdr3_nt: TGCAGTGCTAGAGATTTCAGTCTAGCAGTGGCCTACAATGAGCAGTTCTTC

d_call: .
clone_size: many
j_call: TRBJ2-1
v_call: TRBV7-2
cdr3_aa: CASSLWGEAYNEQFF
cdr3_nt: TGTGCCAGCAGCTTATGGGGCGAAGCCTACAATGAGCAGTTCTTC

d_call: .
clone_size: few
j_call: TRBJ2-5
v_call: TRBV20-1
cdr3_aa: CSARPYRKETQYF
cdr3_nt: TGCAGTGCGAGACCCTACAGAAAAGAGACCCAGTACTTC

d_call: .
clone_size: .
j_call: TRBJ2-1
v_call: TRBV20-1
cdr3_aa: CSARDSRPHYNEQFF
cdr3_nt: TGCAGTGCTAGAGATTCCCGGCCCCACTACAATGAGCAGTTCTTC

d_call: .
clone_size: .
j_call: TRBJ1-5
v_call: TRBV4-2
cdr3_aa: CASSSQVTSNQPQHF
cdr3_nt: TGTGCCAGCAGCTCGCAGGTGACTAGCAATCAGCCCCAGCATTTT

d_call: TRBD2
clone_size: few
j_call: TRBJ2-1
v_call: TRBV7-2
cdr3_aa: CASSSRTSDPYNEQFF
cdr3_nt: TGTGCCAGCAGCTCCAGGACTAGCGACCCCTACAATGAGCAGTTCTTC

d_call: TRBD2
clone_size: .
j_call: TRBJ2-1
v_call: TRBV12-3/TRBV12-4
cdr3_aa: CATGGSLSSYNGQFF
cdr3_nt: TGTGCCACGGGAGGCAGTCTAAGCTCCTACAATGGGCAGTTCTTC

d_call: TRBD2
clone_size: many
j_call: TRBJ2-1
v_call: TRBV29-1
cdr3_aa: CSVGGTSGKMGVYNEQFF
cdr3_nt: TGCAGCGTTGGGGGGACTAGCGGGAAAATGGGAGTCTACAATGAGCAGTTCTTC

d_call: TRBD1
clone_size: few
j_call: TRBJ2-4
v_call: TRBV14
cdr3_aa: CASSQRGPIWNIQYF
cdr3_nt: TGTGCCAGCAGCCAGAGGGGGCCGATCTGGAACATTCAGTACTTC

d_call: TRBD1
clone_size: .
j_call: TRBJ2-7
v_call: TRBV5-1
cdr3_aa: CASTRDRAYNEQYF
cdr3_nt: TGCGCCAGCACCCGCGACAGGGCGTACAATGAGCAGTACTTC

d_call: TRBD1
clone_size: .
j_call: TRBJ2-5
v_call: TRBV20-1
cdr3_aa: CSARPGQGRNEQYF
cdr3_nt: TGCAGTGCTAGACCGGGACAGGGGAGGAATGAGCAGTACTTC

d_call: .
clone_size: .
j_call: TRBJ2-1
v_call: TRBV28
cdr3_aa: CASRLVSYNEQFF
cdr3_nt: TGTGCCAGCAGACTAGTCTCCTACAATGAGCAGTTCTTC

d_call: .
clone_size: few
j_call: TRBJ2-5
v_call: TRBV3-1
cdr3_aa: CASSQVRGWVKETQYF
cdr3_nt: TGTGCCAGCAGCCAAGTCCGGGGTTGGGTCAAAGAGACCCAGTACTTC

d_call: .
clone_size: .
j_call: TRBJ1-1
v_call: TRBV20-1
cdr3_aa: CSARFAGAYTEAFF
cdr3_nt: TGCAGTGCTAGGTTCGCAGGGGCGTATACTGAAGCTTTCTTT

d_call: .
clone_size: few
j_call: TRBJ2-1
v_call: TRBV12-3/TRBV12-4
cdr3_aa: CASSLAIRGLEQFF
cdr3_nt: TGTGCCAGCAGTTTAGCGATACGGGGGTTGGAGCAGTTCTTC

d_call: TRBD2
clone_size: .
j_call: TRBJ2-3
v_call: TRBV10-2
cdr3_aa: CASSRIRGVTDTQYF
cdr3_nt: TGCGCCAGCTCTCGTATCCGGGGGGTCACAGATACGCAGTATTTT

d_call: TRBD2
clone_size: many
j_call: TRBJ2-3
v_call: TRBV12-3/TRBV12-4
cdr3_aa: CASSLRGGSDTQYF
cdr3_nt: TGTGCCAGCAGTTTACGGGGGGGGTCAGATACGCAGTATTTT